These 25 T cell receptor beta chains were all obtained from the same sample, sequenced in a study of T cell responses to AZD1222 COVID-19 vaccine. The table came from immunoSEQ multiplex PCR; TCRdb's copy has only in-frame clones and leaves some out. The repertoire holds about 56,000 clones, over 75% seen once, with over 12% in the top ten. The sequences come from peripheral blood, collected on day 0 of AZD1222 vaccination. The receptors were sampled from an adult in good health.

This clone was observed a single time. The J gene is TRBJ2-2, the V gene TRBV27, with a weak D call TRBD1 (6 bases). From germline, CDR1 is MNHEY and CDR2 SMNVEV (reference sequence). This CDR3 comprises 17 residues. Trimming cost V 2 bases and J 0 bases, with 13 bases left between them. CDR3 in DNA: TGTGCCAGCAGTTTAACTACCGGGACATCGAACACCGGGGAGCTGTTTTTT. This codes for CASSLTTGTSNTGELFF.

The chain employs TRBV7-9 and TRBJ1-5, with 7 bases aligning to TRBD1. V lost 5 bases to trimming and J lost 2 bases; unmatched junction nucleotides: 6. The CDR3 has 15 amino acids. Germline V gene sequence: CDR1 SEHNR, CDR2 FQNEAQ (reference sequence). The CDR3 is CASSIQGNGNQPQHF. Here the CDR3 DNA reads TGTGCCAGCAGCATACAGGGGAACGGCAATCAGCCCCAGCATTTT.

The CDR3 here is CASSSGGEINEKLFF. The CDR3 DNA sequence: TGTGCCAGCAGTTCCGGAGGGGAGATTAATGAAAAACTGTTTTTT. The chain combines TRBV6-5 with TRBJ1-4; maybe TRBD1 (5 bases). The V end was cut by 4 bases, the J end by 4 bases, with 13 bases between. This CDR3 is 15 amino acids long. Germline lookup yields CDR1 MNHEY and CDR2 SVGAGI.

CDR3 residues: CASSEWGGGEQPQHF. The CDR3, as DNA: TGTGCCAGCAGTGAATGGGGGGGAGGAGAGCAGCCCCAGCATTTT. The rearrangement joins TRBV2 to TRBJ1-5; TRBD1 might be the D (5 bases). The V end lost 2 bases, the J end lost 7 bases, and 15 bases lay between the germline ends. The V gene's germline CDR1 is SNHLY and CDR2 FYNNEI. This CDR3 spans 15 amino acids.

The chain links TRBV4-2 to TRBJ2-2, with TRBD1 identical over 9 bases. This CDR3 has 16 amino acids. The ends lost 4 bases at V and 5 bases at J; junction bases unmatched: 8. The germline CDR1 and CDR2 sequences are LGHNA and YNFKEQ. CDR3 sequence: CASSLTQGAGTGELFF. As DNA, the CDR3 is TGTGCCAGCAGCCTAACACAGGGGGCGGGAACCGGGGAGCTGTTTTTT.

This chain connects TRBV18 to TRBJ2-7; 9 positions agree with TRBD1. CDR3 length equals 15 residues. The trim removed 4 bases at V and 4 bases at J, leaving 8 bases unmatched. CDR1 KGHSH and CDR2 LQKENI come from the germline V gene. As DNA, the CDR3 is TGTGCCAGCTCACGACGGGACAGGGAAGGGTACGAGCAGTACTTC. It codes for CASSRRDREGYEQYF.

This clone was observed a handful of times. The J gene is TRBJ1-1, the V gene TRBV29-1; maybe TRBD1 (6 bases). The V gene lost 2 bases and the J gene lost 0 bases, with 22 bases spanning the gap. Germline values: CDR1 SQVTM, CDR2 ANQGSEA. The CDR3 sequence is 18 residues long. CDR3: CSVESPRGGTLMNTEAFF. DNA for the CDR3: TGCAGCGTTGAATCCCCGCGGGGGGGCACCCTTATGAACACTGAAGCTTTCTTT.

This CDR3 reads CASSFDQLGGYTF. The CDR3 DNA reads TGTGCCAGCAGTTTTGACCAGTTAGGCGGCTACACCTTC. The chain is built from TRBV6-5 and TRBJ1-2; D not resolved. CDR3 size: 13 residues. The germline gives CDR1 MNHEY, CDR2 SVGAGI. V was clipped by 4 bases and J by 8 bases, with 14 bases between them.

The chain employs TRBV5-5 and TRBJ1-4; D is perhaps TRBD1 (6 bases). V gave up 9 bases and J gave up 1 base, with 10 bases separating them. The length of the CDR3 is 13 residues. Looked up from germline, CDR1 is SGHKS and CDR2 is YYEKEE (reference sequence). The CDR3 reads CATSQGTNEKLFF. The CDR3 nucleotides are TGTGCCACCTCACAGGGAACTAATGAAAAACTGTTTTTT.

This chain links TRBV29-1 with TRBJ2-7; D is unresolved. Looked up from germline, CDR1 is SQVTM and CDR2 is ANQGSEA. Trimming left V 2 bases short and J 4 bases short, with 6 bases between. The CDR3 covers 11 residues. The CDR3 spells CSVESRYEQYF. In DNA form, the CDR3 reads TGCAGCGTTGAAAGCCGATACGAGCAGTACTTC.

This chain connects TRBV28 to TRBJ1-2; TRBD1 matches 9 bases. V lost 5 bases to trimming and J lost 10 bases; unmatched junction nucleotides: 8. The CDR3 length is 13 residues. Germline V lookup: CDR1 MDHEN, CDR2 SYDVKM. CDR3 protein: CASSSHRGRDYTF. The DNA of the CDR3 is TGTGCCAGCAGTAGCCACAGGGGGCGCGACTACACCTTC.

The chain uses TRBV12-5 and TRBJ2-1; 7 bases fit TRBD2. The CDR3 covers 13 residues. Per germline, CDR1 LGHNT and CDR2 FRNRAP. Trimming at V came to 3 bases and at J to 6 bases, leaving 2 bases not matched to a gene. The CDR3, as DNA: TGTGCTAGTGGTTTTGGGGGGGGCAATGAGCAGTTCTTC. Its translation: CASGFGGGNEQFF.

The CDR3 coding sequence is TGTGCCAGTAGTGACGAACGGAGTTCACCCCTCCACTTT. It codes for CASSDERSSPLHF. V usage is TRBV19 and J usage is TRBJ1-6; D ambiguous. CDR1 is LNHDA, CDR2 SQIVND, per germline (reference sequence). The V end lost 5 bases, the J end lost 9 bases, and 11 bases lay between the germline ends. This CDR3 has 13 amino acids.

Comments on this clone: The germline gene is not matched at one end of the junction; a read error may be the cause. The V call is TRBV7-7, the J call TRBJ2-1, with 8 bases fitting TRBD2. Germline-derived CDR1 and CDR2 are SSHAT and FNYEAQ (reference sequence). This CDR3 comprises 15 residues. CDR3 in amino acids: CASSLRIAGMHEQFF. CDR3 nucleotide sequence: TGTGCTAGCAGCCTCCGGATAGCGGGGATGCATGAGCAGTTCTTC.

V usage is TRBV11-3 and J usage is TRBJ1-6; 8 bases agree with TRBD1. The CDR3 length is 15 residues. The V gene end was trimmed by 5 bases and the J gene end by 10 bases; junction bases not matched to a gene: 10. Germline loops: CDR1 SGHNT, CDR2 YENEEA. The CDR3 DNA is TGTGCCAGCAGCCCAGGGACAGGACTGGACTCACCCCTCCACTTT. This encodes CASSPGTGLDSPLHF.

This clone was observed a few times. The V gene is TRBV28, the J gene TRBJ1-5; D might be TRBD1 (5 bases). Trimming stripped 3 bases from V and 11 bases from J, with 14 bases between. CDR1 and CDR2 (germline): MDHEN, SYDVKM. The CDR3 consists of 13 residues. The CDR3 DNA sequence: TGTGCCAGCAGTTTTATCAGGGAGCGAACCCAGCATTTT. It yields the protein CASSFIRERTQHF.

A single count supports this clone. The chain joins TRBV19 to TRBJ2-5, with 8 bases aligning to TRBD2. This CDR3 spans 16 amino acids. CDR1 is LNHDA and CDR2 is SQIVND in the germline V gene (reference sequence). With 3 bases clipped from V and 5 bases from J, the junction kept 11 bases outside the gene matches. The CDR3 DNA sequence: TGTGCCAGTAGTATTTCGACTCGGGGGGGCTCTGAGACCCAGTACTTC. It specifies CASSISTRGGSETQYF. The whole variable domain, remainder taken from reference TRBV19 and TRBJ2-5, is DGGITQSPKYLFRKEGQNVTLSCEQNLNHDAMYWYRQDPGQGLRLIYYSQIVNDFQKGDIAEGYSVSREKKESFPLTVTSAQKNPTAFYLCASSISTRGGSETQYFGPGTRLLVL.

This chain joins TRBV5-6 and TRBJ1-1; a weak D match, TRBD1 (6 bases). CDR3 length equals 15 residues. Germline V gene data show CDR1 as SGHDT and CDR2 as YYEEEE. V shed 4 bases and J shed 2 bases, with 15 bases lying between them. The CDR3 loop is CASSGNTGINTEAFF. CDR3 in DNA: TGTGCCAGCAGCGGGAACACAGGGATTAACACTGAAGCTTTCTTT.

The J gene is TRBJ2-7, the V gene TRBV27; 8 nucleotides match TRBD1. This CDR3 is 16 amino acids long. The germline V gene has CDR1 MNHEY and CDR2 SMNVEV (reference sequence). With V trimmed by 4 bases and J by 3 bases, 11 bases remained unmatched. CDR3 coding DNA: TGTGCCAGCAGTTCCCTTCTCAGGGGGCAGAGCTACGAGCAGTACTTC. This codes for CASSSLLRGQSYEQYF.

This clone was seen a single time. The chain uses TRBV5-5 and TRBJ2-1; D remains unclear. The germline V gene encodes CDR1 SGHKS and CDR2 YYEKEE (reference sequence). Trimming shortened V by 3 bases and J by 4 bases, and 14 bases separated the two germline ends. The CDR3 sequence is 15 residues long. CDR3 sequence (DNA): TGTGCCAGCAGCTGGTCAAGTACAGTATACAATGAGCAGTTCTTC. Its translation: CASSWSSTVYNEQFF.

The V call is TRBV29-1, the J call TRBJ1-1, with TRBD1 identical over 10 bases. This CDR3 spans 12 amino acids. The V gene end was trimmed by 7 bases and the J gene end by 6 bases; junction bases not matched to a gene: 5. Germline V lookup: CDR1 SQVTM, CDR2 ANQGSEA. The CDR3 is CSALTGGSEAFF. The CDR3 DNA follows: TGCAGCGCTTTGACAGGGGGCTCTGAAGCTTTCTTT. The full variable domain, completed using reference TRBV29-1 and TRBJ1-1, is SAVISQKPSRDICQRGTSLTIQCQVDSQVTMMFWYRQQPGQSLTLIATANQGSEATYESGFVIDKFPISRPNLTFSTLTVSNMSPEDSSIYLCSALTGGSEAFFGQGTRLTVV.

The CDR3 sequence is CASSRQNSPLHF. The CDR3 DNA follows: TGTGCCAGCAGCCGACAGAATTCACCCCTCCACTTT. This chain uses TRBV12-3 or TRBV12-4 with TRBJ1-6; D might be TRBD1 (5 bases). The CDR3 runs to 12 residues. V was cut by 6 bases and J by 7 bases, with 7 bases left in between.

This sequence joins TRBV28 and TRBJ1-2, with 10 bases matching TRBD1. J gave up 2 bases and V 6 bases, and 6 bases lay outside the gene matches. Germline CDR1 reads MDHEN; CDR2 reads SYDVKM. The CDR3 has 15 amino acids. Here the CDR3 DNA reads TGTGCCAGCAGAGGACAGGGGGTGAGAAACTATGGCTACACCTTC. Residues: CASRGQGVRNYGYTF.

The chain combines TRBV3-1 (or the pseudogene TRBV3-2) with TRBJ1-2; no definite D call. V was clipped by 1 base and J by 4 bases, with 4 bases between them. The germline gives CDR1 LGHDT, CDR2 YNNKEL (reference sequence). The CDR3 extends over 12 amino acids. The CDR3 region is CASSQGVYGYTF. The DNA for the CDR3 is TGTGCCAGCAGCCAAGGAGTCTATGGCTACACCTTC.

CDR3 DNA sequence: TGTGCCAGCAGCCAAGGTTTGGCGGGGGTCGAACGATACACCGGGGAGCTGTTTTTT. It translates to CASSQGLAGVERYTGELFF. This chain links TRBV3-1 (or the pseudogene TRBV3-2) with TRBJ2-2; 7 bases align to TRBD2. Germline CDR1 reads LGHDT; CDR2 reads YNNKEL (reference sequence). This CDR3 comprises 19 residues. The V segment lost 1 base and the J segment 3 bases; nucleotides outside the gene matches: 14.